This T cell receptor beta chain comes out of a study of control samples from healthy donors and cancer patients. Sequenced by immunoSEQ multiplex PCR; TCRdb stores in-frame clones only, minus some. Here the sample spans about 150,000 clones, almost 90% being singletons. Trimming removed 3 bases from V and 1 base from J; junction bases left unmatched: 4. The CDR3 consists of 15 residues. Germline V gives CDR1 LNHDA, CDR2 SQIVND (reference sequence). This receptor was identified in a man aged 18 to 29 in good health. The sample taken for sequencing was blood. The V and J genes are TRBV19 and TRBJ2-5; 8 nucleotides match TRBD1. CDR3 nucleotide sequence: TGTGCCAGTAGTATTGGCAGGGGGCCCCAAGAGACCCAGTACTTC. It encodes CASSIGRGPQETQYF. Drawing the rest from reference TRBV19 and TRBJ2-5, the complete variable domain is DGGITQSPKYLFRKEGQNVTLSCEQNLNHDAMYWYRQDPGQGLRLIYYSQIVNDFQKGDIAEGYSVSREKKESFPLTVTSAQKNPTAFYLCASSIGRGPQETQYFGPGTRLLVL.